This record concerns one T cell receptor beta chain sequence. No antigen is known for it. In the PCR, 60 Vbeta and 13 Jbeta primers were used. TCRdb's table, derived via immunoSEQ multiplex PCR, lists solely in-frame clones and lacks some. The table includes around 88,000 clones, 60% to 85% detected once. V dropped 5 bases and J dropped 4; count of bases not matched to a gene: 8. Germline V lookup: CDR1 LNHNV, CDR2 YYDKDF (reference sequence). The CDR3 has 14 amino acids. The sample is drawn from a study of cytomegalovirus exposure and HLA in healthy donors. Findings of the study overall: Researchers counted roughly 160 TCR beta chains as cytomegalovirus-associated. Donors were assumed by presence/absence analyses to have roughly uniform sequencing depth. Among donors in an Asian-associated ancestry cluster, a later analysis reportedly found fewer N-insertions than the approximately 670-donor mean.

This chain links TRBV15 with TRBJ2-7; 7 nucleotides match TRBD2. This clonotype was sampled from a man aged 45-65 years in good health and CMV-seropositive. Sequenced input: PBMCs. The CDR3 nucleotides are TGTGCCACCAGCGACCGGGACGGGGGGTACGAGCAGTACTTC. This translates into CATSDRDGGYEQYF.